The clone carrying this T cell receptor (beta chain) was detected once. Relative to the germline gene, one junction end is altered; a read error may explain this. The data derive from a study of molecular identifiers for immune sequencing clone quantification. About the research overall: Across replicate runs, RNA obtained from approximately 20,000 or 100,000 naive CD8 cells was divided into five, with four undergoing sequencing.

Both previously described methods and listed TCR primers were employed to make bulk TCR libraries. TCRdb processed the PCR reads anew with MiXCR; each CDR3 protein has one entry. The sample has roughly 100,000 distinct CDR3 sequences; 30% to 35% are singletons. Germline CDR1 and CDR2: LNHDA and SQIVND (reference sequence). This CDR3 spans 12 amino acids. The chain recombines TRBV19 with TRBJ2-3; either TRBD1 or TRBD2 may supply D (5 bases each). The clonotype was recovered from a human donor in good health. Some libraries in this study had Jurkat cell RNA spiked in. The specimen sequenced was naive CD8+ T cells from blood, with Jurkat cell RNA spiked in. Noted subset: FACS-sorted CD8+CD4-CCR7+CD45RA+ naive T cells. This chain's CDR3 is CASSEGSDTLYF. The CDR3 DNA reads as TGTGCCAGTAGTGAGGGGTCAGATACGCTGTATTTT.